Here is one T cell receptor beta chain with its context. Its antigen has not been determined. No much larger clonotype is one base removed from it; base qualities were not supplied. Inclusive of the bounding cysteine and phenylalanine, the CDR3 is 13 residues long. Only the CDR3 part of the read is kept: 39 bases, read in frame from the first base. Relative to germline, V is 0 bases shorter and J is 3 bases shorter, with 5 bases between their ends. According to the germline V gene, CDR1 reads MNHEY and CDR2 reads SVGEGT. The record originates from a study of T cell responses to AZD1222 COVID-19 vaccine (dated by TCRdb to the early 2020s). With regard to the full study: A total of just over 230 trial participants underwent TCR sequencing, of whom around 200 received two doses of AZD1222 and some 25 received two doses of the MenACWY control vaccine. Trial participants were enrolled by age into subgroups of 18-55, 56-69 and 70-plus years, and approximately 150, 30 and 60 TCR-sequenced participants, respectively, were included in these subgroups.

The sample's time point label, decoded: about 28 days (+/-7) after the second vaccine dose. AZD1222 recipients with second doses at about 4 weeks or about 12 weeks were pooled, because spike-specific TCR depth and breadth did not differ between schedules. Vaccinee samples came from UK trials COV001 and COV002, including a single-blind randomized controlled phase 2/3 trial of AZD1222 (ChAdOx1 nCoV-19) in healthy adults. Trial participant PBMC samples were collected at day 0 and day 28 after the second dose for TCRbeta chain sequencing. The CDR3 regions of human TCRbeta chains were analyzed by immunosequencing. Per the original workflow: TCRs in the repertoires were compared against a reference library of SARS-CoV-2-specific TCRs that had been generated with the MIRA antigen-specificity platform. Breadth was defined as the fraction of unique TCRs that were SARS-CoV-2-associated. Depth was defined as the fraction of total T cells that were SARS-CoV-2-associated. Each spike-specific TCR was assigned to its reactive spike region and to a CD4 or CD8 class using the MIRA data. Log10-transformed breadth and depth values were compared by one-way ANOVA with Sidak's multiple comparisons tests. The table comes from immuneACCESS by way of TCRdb, which keeps in-frame sequences with V and J called. Part of the clones is missing from these tables; in studies checked, under half for an unresolved V gene and the rest for unknown reasons. That table is the source of V, J and clone size, and D and trimming were worked out from the DNA. In this sample the table shows about 140,000 clones, about 90% of which occur a single time. The top ten clonotypes cover 1.5% to 2% of the sample.

Results and caveats for the whole study, not just this receptor: Nearly half of unique spike-specific TCRs reportedly recognized epitopes outside regions mutated in the B.1.351 and B.1.1.7 variants. Most participants were white British and females outnumbered males, and the authors suggested that clonal diversity may have been underestimated. After two AZD1222 doses, both the breadth and the depth of spike-specific TCRs were significantly higher than at day 0 and than in MenACWY recipients. Conclusions about previously exposed vaccinees are limited because only five or six AZD1222 recipients were SARS-CoV-2 seropositive at baseline. CD4 TCRs associated with the vaccine covered the entire spike protein, and the dominant responses were in regions 160-218 and 743-854. Because no samples from the day 14 peak response were available, repertoires could be characterized only after the peak T cell response. In the small 56-69-year group, the increase in depth fell short of significance, most likely because of low power.

Sequencing used peripheral blood, obtained 28 days after the second AZD1222 dose. The origin of this receptor is an adult who received the AZD1222 COVID-19 vaccine. The chain uses TRBV6-2 or TRBV6-3 and TRBJ1-2; the D gene lacks a confident call. At the DNA level, the sequence is TGTGCCAGCAGTTACTCGAGCTACTATGGCTACACCTTC. The translation is CASSYSSYYGYTF.